One and the same sample provided the 19 T cell receptor beta chains below, sequenced in a study of OX40 agonist ivuxolimab in advanced cancers. Repertoires were generated with immunoSEQ multiplex PCR, while TCRdb's copy carries only in-frame clones and drops some. The table has 51,000 or so clones, around 79% seen once. The sample here was CD4+ or CD8+ T cells sorted from blood, taken in a trial of the OX40 agonist ivuxolimab. These TCRs come from an adult with an advanced solid tumor such as melanoma, head and neck, liver or kidney cancer.

This chain links TRBV25-1 with TRBJ2-2; TRBD2 matches 9 bases. The V and J ends lost 3 bases and 2 bases, in that order; junction bases with no gene match: 7. The CDR3 is 17 residues long. Germline V CDR1 and CDR2: MGHDK, SYGVNS. The CDR3 reads CASSEDGGGGNTGELFF. DNA for the CDR3: TGTGCCAGCAGTGAGGACGGCGGGGGGGGCAACACCGGGGAGCTGTTTTTT.

The chain has TRBV6-5 and TRBJ1-1, with D unresolved. This CDR3 is built from 14 residues. Germline CDR1 and CDR2: MNHEY and SVGAGI. V shed 3 bases and J shed 2 bases, with 10 bases lying between them. The CDR3 loop is CASSYRQINTEAFF. The CDR3 DNA reads TGTGCCAGCAGTTATAGGCAGATAAACACTGAAGCTTTCTTT.

This clone was seen more than once but under ten times. The J gene is TRBJ1-1, the V gene TRBV7-2; D perhaps matches TRBD1 (6 bases). The CDR3 length is 15 residues. Trimming pared 6 bases from V and 5 bases from J, leaving 19 bases between. CDR1 SGHTA and CDR2 FQGNSA come from the germline V gene. In DNA form, the CDR3 reads TGTGCCAGCAGACCCGGTTCAGGGGTGGCGACTGAAGCTTTCTTT. This codes for CASRPGSGVATEAFF. Variable domain in full (rest from reference TRBV7-2 and TRBJ1-1): GAGVSQSPSNKVTEKGKDVELRCDPISGHTALYWYRQSLGQGLEFLIYFQGNSAPDKSGLPSDRFSAERTGGSVSTLTIQRTQQEDSAVYLCASRPGSGVATEAFFGQGTRLTVV.

The chain has TRBV6-5 and TRBJ2-5; 10 bases fit TRBD2. Germline V CDR1 and CDR2: MNHEY, SVGAGI. The CDR3 has 15 amino acids. J lost 5 bases, V lost 6 bases, and 9 bases had no gene match. CDR3: CASRTRLAGPETQYF. In DNA form, the CDR3 reads TGTGCCAGCAGGACCCGACTAGCGGGCCCGGAGACCCAGTACTTC.

CDR3 sequence reads: CASSLPVRGNEQFF. For the CDR3, the DNA is TGTGCCAGCAGCTTACCCGTTAGAGGGAATGAGCAGTTCTTC. V and J are TRBV7-8 and TRBJ2-1; D might be TRBD2 (5 bases). This CDR3 region has 14 residues. Germline-derived CDR1 and CDR2 are SGHVS and FQNEAQ. Deletions cut 2 bases from V and 7 bases from J, with 12 bases between.

This clone came up a few times. Other DNA sequences in the same sample also yield this CDR3. The chain carries TRBV25-1 and TRBJ2-5, with D perhaps matching TRBD1 or TRBD2 (5 bases each). The length of the CDR3 is 14 residues. V lost 2 bases and J 0 bases, leaving 7 bases between the germline ends. The germline V gene has CDR1 MGHDK and CDR2 SYGVNS. This CDR3 reads CASSEGGNQETQYF. In nucleotides, the CDR3 is TGTGCCAGCAGTGAAGGGGGTAACCAAGAGACCCAGTACTTC.

The V call is TRBV10-3, the J call TRBJ2-5; the match to TRBD2 covers 12 bases. Germline values: CDR1 ENHRY, CDR2 SYGVKD. J was trimmed by 2 bases and V by 0 bases; bases with no gene match: 7. The CDR3 runs 18 residues. The CDR3 coding sequence is TGTGCCATCAGTGAGTCGAACCTCCTAGCGGGAGGGCAAGAGACCCAGTACTTC. Amino acid sequence: CAISESNLLAGGQETQYF.

CDR3 loop: CASSIWQANEQFF. For the CDR3, the DNA is TGTGCCAGTAGTATCTGGCAAGCCAATGAGCAGTTCTTC. The rearrangement joins TRBV19 to TRBJ2-1; D call uncertain. Germline assignment: CDR1 LNHDA and CDR2 SQIVND (reference sequence). V gave up 3 bases and J gave up 6 bases, with 9 bases separating them. The length of the CDR3 is 13 residues.

The V call is TRBV2, the J call TRBJ2-5; maybe TRBD2 (5 bases). The CDR3 is 15 residues long. Deletions cut 4 bases from V and 4 bases from J, with 16 bases between. The germline V gene has CDR1 SNHLY and CDR2 FYNNEI. The CDR3 sequence is CASSGVRDGGETQYF. For the CDR3, the DNA is TGTGCCAGCAGTGGGGTTCGGGATGGAGGAGAGACCCAGTACTTC. The complete variable domain, with remaining parts taken from reference TRBV2 and TRBJ2-5, reads EPEVTQTPSHQVTQMGQEVILRCVPISNHLYFYWYRQILGQKVEFLVSFYNNEISEKSEIFDDQFSVERPDGSNFTLKIRSTKLEDSAMYFCASSGVRDGGETQYFGPGTRLLVL.

The chain is built from TRBV19 and TRBJ2-2; D possibly corresponds to TRBD1 (8 bases). In germline, CDR1 is LNHDA, CDR2 SQIVND (reference sequence). V lost 8 bases and J lost 5, with 15 bases in between. CDR3 length equals 14 residues. The CDR3 loop is CASLTGEGTGELFF. Written as DNA, the CDR3 is TGTGCCAGTCTGACAGGGGAGGGGACCGGGGAGCTGTTTTTT. Based on the CDR3 plus reference TRBV19 and TRBJ2-2, the full variable domain is DGGITQSPKYLFRKEGQNVTLSCEQNLNHDAMYWYRQDPGQGLRLIYYSQIVNDFQKGDIAEGYSVSREKKESFPLTVTSAQKNPTAFYLCASLTGEGTGELFFGEGSRLTVL.

The CDR3 loop is CASSLLMVGDTQYF. For the CDR3, the DNA is TGTGCCAGCAGCTTATTGATGGTAGGAGATACGCAGTATTTT. The chain links TRBV7-9 to TRBJ2-3; D call uncertain. CDR1 SEHNR and CDR2 FQNEAQ come from the germline V gene (reference sequence). With 2 bases removed from V and 5 bases from J, the gap between germline ends came to 11 bases. The CDR3 extends over 14 amino acids. Using reference TRBV7-9 and TRBJ2-3 for the parts outside the CDR3, the full variable domain is DTGVSQNPRHKITKRGQNVTFRCDPISEHNRLYWYRQTLGQGPEFLTYFQNEAQLEKSRLLSDRFSAERPKGSFSTLEIQRTEQGDSAMYLCASSLLMVGDTQYFGPGTRLTVL.

The chain's CDR3 is CASSHGQGGETQYF. The CDR3, as DNA: TGTGCCAGCAGCCATGGACAGGGTGGAGAGACCCAGTACTTC. The chain joins TRBV11-1 to TRBJ2-5, with 8 bases lining up with TRBD1. This CDR3 has 14 amino acids. The junction had 6 bases not matched to a gene; V was cut back by 5 bases and J by 4 bases. CDR1 is SGHAT, CDR2 FQDESV, per germline (reference sequence).

CDR3 residues: CASRERVVYTGELFF. The CDR3 coding sequence is TGTGCCAGCAGAGAGAGGGTTGTATACACCGGGGAGCTGTTTTTT. The chain links TRBV6-5 to TRBJ2-2; D might be TRBD2 (5 bases). The length of the CDR3 is 15 residues. Germline CDR1 reads MNHEY; CDR2 reads SVGAGI. V shed 6 bases and J shed 3 bases, with 14 bases lying between them.

The chain couples TRBV2 to TRBJ1-4; 9 nucleotides align to TRBD1. CDR3 length: 16 residues. The V segment lost 6 bases and the J segment 0 bases; nucleotides outside the gene matches: 5. Germline CDR1 is SNHLY and CDR2 is FYNNEI. Here the CDR3 DNA reads TGTGCCAGCAGGGGGGACAGGGCAACAACTAATGAAAAACTGTTTTTT. Its protein product is CASRGDRATTNEKLFF.

The V gene is TRBV18, the J gene TRBJ1-1; D is undetermined. The germline CDR1 and CDR2 sequences are KGHSH and LQKENI. The CDR3 has 12 amino acids. The ends were cut back, 2 bases at V and 7 bases at J, with 8 bases in the middle. CDR3: CASSPSTDEAFF. CDR3 bases: TGTGCCAGCTCACCAAGCACAGATGAAGCTTTCTTT.

The chain employs TRBV13 and TRBJ2-7, with 10 positions matching TRBD1. CDR1 and CDR2 from the germline V gene are PRHDT and FYEKMQ (reference sequence). The trim removed 4 bases at V and 2 bases at J, leaving 14 bases unmatched. The CDR3 runs to 18 residues. For the CDR3, the DNA is TGTGCCAGCAGCTCCCCCGACAGGGGGCGTCAAACCACCTACGAGCAGTACTTC. It is translated as CASSSPDRGRQTTYEQYF.

The chain recombines TRBV9 with TRBJ2-7; D unclear. The germline gives CDR1 SGDLS, CDR2 YYNGEE. The CDR3 consists of 14 residues. V was clipped by 2 bases and J by 0 bases, with 9 bases between them. CDR3 sequence: CASSVRTTSYEQYF. The CDR3 DNA is TGTGCCAGCAGCGTTCGTACCACCTCCTACGAGCAGTACTTC.

A single count supports this clone. The V gene is TRBV6-6, the J gene TRBJ2-4; no firm D call. Germline CDR1 reads MNHNY; CDR2 reads SVGAGI (reference sequence). Trimming took off 7 bases at V and 1 base at J, with 14 bases between the two ends. The CDR3 consists of 15 residues. CDR3 in amino acids: CASNDPPGAKNIQYF. The CDR3, as DNA: TGTGCCAGCAATGACCCCCCTGGGGCCAAAAACATTCAGTACTTC.

This sequence joins TRBV6-4 and TRBJ1-2, with D maybe TRBD1 (5 bases). Germline V gene sequence: CDR1 MRHNA, CDR2 SNTAGT. The V and J ends lost 2 bases and 2 bases respectively, with 6 bases between them. The CDR3 is made up of 13 amino acids. The CDR3 coding sequence is TGTGCCAGCAGTGACGAGGGGAACTATGGCTACACCTTC. Translation: CASSDEGNYGYTF.